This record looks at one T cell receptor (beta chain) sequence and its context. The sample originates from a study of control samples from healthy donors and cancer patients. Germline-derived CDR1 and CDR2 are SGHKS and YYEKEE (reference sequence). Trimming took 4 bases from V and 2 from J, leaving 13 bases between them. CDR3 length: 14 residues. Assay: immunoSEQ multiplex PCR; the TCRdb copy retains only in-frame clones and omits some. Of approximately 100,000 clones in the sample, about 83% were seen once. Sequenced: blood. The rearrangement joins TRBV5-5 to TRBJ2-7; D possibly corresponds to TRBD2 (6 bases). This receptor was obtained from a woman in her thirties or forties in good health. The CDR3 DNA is TGTGCCAGCAGCCGGGTGGAGGGTCCCTACGAGCAGTACTTC. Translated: CASSRVEGPYEQYF.